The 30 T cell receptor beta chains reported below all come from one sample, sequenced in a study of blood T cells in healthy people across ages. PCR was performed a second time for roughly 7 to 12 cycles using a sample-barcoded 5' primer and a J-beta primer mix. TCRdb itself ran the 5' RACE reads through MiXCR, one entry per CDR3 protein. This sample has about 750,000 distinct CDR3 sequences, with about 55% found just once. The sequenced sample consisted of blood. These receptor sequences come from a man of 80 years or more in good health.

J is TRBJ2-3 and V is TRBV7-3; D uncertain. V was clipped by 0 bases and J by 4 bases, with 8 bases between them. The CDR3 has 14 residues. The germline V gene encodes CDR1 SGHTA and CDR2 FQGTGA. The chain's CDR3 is CASSLTPRPDTQYF. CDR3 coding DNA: TGTGCCAGCAGCTTAACACCTAGGCCAGATACGCAGTATTTT.

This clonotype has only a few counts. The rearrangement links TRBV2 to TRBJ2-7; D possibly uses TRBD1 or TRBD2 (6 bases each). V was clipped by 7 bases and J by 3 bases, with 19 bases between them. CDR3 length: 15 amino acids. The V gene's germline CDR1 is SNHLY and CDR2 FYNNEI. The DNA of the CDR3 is TGTGCCAGCACTTACAGGGCGGGTAGCGGCTACGAGCAGTACTTC. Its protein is CASTYRAGSGYEQYF.

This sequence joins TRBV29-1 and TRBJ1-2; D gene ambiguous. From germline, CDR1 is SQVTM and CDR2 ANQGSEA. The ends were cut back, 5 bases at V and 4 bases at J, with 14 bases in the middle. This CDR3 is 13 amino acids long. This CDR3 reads CSVLPAGIYGYTF. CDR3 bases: TGCAGCGTTCTCCCTGCCGGGATCTATGGCTACACCTTC.

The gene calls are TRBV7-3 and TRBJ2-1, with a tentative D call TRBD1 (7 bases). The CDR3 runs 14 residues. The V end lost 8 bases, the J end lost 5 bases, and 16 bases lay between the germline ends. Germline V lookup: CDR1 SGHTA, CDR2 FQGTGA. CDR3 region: CASGRQGGNNEQFF. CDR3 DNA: TGTGCCAGCGGCAGACAGGGAGGTAACAATGAGCAGTTCTTC.

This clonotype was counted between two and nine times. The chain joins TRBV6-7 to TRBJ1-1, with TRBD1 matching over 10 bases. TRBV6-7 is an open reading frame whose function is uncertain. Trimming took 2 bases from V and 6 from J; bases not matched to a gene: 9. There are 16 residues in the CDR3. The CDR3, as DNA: TGTGCCAGCAGTTACGGTAGACAGGGGGCGGATTCTGAAGCTTTCTTT. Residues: CASSYGRQGADSEAFF.

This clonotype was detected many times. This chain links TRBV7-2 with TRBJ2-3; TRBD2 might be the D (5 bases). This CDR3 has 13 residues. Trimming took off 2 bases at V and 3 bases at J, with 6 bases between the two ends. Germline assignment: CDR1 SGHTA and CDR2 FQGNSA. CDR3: CASSLIATDTQYF. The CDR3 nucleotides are TGTGCCAGCAGCTTAATAGCGACAGATACGCAGTATTTT.

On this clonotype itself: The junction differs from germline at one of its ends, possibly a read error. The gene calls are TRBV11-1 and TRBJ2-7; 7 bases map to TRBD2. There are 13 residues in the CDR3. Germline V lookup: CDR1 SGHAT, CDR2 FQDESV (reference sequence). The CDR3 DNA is TGTGTCAGCGCACGGGGGGAATCCTACGAGCAGTACTTC. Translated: CVSARGESYEQYF.

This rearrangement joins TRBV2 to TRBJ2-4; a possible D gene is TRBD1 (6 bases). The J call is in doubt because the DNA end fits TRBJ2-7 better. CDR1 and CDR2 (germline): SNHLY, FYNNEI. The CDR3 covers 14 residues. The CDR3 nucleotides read TGTGCCAGCAGTGAAGCAGGGGGAAACTACGAGCAGTACTTC. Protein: CASSEAGGNYEQYF.

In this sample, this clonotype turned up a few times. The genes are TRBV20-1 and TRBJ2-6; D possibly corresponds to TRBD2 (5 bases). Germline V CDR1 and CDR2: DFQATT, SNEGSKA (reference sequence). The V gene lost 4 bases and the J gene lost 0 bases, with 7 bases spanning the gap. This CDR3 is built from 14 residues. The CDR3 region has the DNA TGCAGTGCTACAGCGGACTCTGGGGCCAACGTCCTGACTTTC. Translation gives CSATADSGANVLTF.

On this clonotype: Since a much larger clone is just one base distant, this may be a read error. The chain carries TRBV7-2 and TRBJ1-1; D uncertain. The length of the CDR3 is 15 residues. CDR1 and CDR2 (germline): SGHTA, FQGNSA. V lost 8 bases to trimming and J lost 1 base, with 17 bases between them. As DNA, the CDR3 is TGTGCCAGCGCAAGCCCCGGGGTTTGGAACACTGAAGCTTTCTTT. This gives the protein CASASPGVWNTEAFF.

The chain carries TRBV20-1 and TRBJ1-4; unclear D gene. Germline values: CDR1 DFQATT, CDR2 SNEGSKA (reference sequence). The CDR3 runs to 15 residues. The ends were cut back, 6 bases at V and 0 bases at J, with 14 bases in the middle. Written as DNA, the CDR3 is TGCAGTGCAGGTCCGGGATCCGCAACTAATGAAAAACTGTTTTTT. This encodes CSAGPGSATNEKLFF.

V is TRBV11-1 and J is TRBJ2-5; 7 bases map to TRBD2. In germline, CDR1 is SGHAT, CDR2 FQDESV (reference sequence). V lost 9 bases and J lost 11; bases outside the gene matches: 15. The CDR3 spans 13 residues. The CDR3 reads CASSWRERGEQYF. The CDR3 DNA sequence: TGTGCCAGTTCGTGGCGGGAGCGTGGTGAGCAGTACTTC. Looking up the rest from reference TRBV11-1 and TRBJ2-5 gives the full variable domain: EAEVAQSPRYKITEKSQAVAFWCDPISGHATLYWYRQILGQGPELLVQFQDESVVDDSQLPKDRFSAERLKGVDSTLKIQPAELGDSAMYLCASSWRERGEQYFGPGTRLLVL.

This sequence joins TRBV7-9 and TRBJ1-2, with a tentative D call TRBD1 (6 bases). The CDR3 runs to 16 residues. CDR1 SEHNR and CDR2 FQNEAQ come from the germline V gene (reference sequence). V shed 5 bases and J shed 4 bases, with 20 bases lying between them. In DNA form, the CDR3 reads TGTGCCAGCAGCCCGCCGTTGGGGGGCTCGGGCTATGGCTACACCTTC. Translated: CASSPPLGGSGYGYTF.

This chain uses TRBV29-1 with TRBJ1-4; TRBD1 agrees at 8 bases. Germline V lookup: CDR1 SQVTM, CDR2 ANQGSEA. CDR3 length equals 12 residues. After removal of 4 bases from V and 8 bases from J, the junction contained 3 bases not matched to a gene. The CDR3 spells CSVATGEEKLFF. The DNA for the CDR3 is TGCAGCGTTGCGACAGGGGAAGAAAAACTGTTTTTT. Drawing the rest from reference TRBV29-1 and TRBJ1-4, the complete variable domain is SAVISQKPSRDICQRGTSLTIQCQVDSQVTMMFWYRQQPGQSLTLIATANQGSEATYESGFVIDKFPISRPNLTFSTLTVSNMSPEDSSIYLCSVATGEEKLFFGSGTQLSVL.

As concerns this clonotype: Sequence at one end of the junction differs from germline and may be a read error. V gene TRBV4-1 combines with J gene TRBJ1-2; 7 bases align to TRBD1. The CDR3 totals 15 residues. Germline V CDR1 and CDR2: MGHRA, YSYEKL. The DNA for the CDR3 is TGCGCTAGCAGCCAGTTTCAAGGAGGGGGCAATGGCTACACCTTC. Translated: CASSQFQGGGNGYTF.

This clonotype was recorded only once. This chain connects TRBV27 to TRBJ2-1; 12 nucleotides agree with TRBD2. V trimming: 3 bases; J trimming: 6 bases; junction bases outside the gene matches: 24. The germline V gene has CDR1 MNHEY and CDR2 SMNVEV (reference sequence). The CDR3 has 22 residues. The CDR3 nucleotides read TGTGCCAGCAGTTTGGAGGAGCCTGGTGGACTAGCGGGATTCGGGGGTGGCAATGAGCAGTTCTTC. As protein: CASSLEEPGGLAGFGGGNEQFF.

CDR3 protein: CASSPQGASGYYGYTF. The CDR3 DNA is TGTGCCAGCAGCCCCCAAGGGGCCTCAGGCTACTATGGCTACACCTTC. V and J are TRBV3-1 and TRBJ1-2, with D possibly TRBD1 on 5 matching bases. Trimming pared 4 bases from V and 3 bases from J, leaving 18 bases between. Germline V gene lookup returns CDR1 LGHDT and CDR2 YNNKEL (reference sequence). The CDR3 covers 16 residues.

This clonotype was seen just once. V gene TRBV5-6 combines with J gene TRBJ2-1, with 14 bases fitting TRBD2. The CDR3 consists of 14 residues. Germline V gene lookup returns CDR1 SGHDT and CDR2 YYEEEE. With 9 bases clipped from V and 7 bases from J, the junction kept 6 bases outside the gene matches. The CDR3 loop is CATGLAGGVNEQFF. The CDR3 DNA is TGTGCCACCGGACTAGCGGGAGGAGTAAATGAGCAGTTCTTC. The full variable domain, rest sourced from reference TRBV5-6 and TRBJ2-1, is DAGVTQSPTHLIKTRGQQVTLRCSPKSGHDTVSWYQQALGQGPQFIFQYYEEEERQRGNFPDRFSGHQFPNYSSELNVNALLLGDSALYLCATGLAGGVNEQFFGPGTRLTVL.

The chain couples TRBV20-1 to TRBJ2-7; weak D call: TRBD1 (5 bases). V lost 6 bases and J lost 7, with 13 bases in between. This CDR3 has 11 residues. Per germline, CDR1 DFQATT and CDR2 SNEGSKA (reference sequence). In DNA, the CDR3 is TGCAGTGCGCCGACAGCGCCGGAGCAGTACTTC. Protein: CSAPTAPEQYF.

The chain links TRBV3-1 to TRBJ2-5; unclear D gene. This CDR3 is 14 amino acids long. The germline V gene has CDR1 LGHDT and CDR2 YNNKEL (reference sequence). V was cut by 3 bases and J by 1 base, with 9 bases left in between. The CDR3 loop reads CASSQMARQETQYF. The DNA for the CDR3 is TGTGCCAGCAGCCAGATGGCTCGCCAAGAGACCCAGTACTTC.

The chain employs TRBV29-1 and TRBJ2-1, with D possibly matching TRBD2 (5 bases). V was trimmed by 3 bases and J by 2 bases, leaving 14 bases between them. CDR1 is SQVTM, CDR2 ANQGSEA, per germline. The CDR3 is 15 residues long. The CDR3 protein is CSVERADGPYNEQFF. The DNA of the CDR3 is TGCAGCGTTGAGCGGGCCGACGGTCCCTACAATGAGCAGTTCTTC.

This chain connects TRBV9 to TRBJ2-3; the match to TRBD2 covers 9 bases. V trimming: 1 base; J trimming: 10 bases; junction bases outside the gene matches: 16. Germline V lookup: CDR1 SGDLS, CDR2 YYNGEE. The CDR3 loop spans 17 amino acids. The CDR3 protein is CASSVLVSGGIQDAQYF. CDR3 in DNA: TGTGCCAGCAGCGTATTGGTTAGCGGGGGCATTCAGGATGCGCAGTATTTT.

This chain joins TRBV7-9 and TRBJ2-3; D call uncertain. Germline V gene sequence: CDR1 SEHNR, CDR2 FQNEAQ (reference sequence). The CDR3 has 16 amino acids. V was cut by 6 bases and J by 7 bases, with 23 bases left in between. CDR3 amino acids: CASRLAVGRRKNTQYF. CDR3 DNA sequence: TGTGCCAGCAGGCTGGCCGTTGGACGGCGCAAGAATACGCAGTATTTT. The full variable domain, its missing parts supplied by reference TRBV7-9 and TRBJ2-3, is DTGVSQNPRHKITKRGQNVTFRCDPISEHNRLYWYRQTLGQGPEFLTYFQNEAQLEKSRLLSDRFSAERPKGSFSTLEIQRTEQGDSAMYLCASRLAVGRRKNTQYFGPGTRLTVL.

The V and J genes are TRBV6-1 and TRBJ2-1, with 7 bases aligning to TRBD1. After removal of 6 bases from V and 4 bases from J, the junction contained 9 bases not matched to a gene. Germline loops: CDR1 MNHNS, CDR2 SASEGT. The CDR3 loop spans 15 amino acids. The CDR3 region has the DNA TGTGCCAGCAGCACCGGACAGGTGGGGTACAATGAGCAGTTCTTC. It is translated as CASSTGQVGYNEQFF.

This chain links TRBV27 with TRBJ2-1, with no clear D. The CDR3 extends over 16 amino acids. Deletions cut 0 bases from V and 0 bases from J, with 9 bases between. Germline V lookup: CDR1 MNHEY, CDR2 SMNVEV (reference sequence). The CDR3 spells CASSLSAASSYNEQFF. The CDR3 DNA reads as TGTGCCAGCAGTTTATCGGCGGCAAGCTCCTACAATGAGCAGTTCTTC.

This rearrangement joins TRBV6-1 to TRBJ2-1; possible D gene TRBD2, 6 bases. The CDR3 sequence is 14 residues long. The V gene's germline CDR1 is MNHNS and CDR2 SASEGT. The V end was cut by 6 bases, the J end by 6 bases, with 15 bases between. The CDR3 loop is CASRGSGTLNEQFF. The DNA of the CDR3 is TGTGCCAGCAGGGGCTCCGGGACTCTCAATGAGCAGTTCTTC.

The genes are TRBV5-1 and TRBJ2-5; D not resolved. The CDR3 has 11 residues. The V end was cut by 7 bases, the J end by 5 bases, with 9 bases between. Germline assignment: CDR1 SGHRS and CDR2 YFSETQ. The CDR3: CASHDGETQYF. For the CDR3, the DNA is TGCGCCAGCCACGATGGGGAGACCCAGTACTTC.

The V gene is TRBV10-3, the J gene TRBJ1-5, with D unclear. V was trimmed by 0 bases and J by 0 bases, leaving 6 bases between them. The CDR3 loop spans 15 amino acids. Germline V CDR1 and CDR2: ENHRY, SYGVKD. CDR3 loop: CAISESGVSNQPQHF. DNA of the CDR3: TGTGCCATCAGTGAGTCCGGGGTTAGCAATCAGCCCCAGCATTTT.

CDR3 amino acids: CSARDWYTEETQYF. DNA of the CDR3: TGCAGTGCTAGAGATTGGTACACAGAAGAGACCCAGTACTTC. The rearrangement joins TRBV20-1 to TRBJ2-5, with unresolved D. V was clipped by 0 bases and J by 3 bases, with 11 bases between them. Germline V lookup: CDR1 DFQATT, CDR2 SNEGSKA (reference sequence). The CDR3 has 14 amino acids.

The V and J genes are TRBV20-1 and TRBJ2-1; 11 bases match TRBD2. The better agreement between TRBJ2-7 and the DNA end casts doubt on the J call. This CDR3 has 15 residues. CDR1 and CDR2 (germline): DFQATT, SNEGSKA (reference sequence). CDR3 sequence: CSARVGTSGYNEQYF. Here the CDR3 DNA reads TGCAGTGCTAGAGTCGGGACTAGCGGATACAATGAGCAGTACTTC.